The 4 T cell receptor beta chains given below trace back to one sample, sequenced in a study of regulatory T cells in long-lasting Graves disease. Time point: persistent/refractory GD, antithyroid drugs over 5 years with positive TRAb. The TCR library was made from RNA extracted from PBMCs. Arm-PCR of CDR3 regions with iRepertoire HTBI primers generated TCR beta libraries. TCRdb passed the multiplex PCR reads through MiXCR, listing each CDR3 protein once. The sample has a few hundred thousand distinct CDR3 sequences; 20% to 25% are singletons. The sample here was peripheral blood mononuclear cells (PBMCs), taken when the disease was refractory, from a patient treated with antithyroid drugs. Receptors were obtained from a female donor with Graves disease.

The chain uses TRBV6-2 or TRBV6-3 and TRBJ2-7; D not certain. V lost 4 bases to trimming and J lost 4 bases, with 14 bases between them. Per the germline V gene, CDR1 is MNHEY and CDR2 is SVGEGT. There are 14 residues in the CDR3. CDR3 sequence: CASSLDPLTYEQYF. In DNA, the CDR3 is TGTGCCAGCAGTTTGGATCCTTTAACGTACGAGCAGTACTTC.

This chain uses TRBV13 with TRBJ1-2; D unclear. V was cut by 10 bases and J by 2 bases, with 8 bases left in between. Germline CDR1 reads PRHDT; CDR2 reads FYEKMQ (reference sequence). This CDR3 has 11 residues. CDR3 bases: TGTGCCACCAGAGAGAACTATGGCTACACCTTC. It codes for CATRENYGYTF.

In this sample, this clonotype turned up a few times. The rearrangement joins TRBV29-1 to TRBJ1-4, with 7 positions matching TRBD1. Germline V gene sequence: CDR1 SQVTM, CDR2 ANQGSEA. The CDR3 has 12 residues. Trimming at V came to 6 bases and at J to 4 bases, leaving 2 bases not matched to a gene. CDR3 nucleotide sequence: TGCAGCGTCGGGACAGTTAATGAAAAACTGTTTTTT. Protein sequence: CSVGTVNEKLFF.

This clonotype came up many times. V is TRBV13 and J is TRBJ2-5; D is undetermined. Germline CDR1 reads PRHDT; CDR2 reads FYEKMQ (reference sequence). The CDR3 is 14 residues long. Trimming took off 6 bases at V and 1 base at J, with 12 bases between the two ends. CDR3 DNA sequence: TGTGCCAGCAGATCGTGGGGAAGCCAAGAGACCCAGTACTTC. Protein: CASRSWGSQETQYF.